This T cell receptor (beta chain) came from a study of metastatic and nonmetastatic thyroid tumors. Study background: Comparative analysis of repertoires was undertaken across blood and tumor or nodule tissue obtained from malignant and benign thyroid patients. General study findings and limits: It was reported that TCR beta diversity was significantly higher in malignant thyroid tumors than benign nodules, in blood and tumor.

CDR1 and CDR2 (germline): KGHSH, LQKENI. The CDR3 length is 15 residues. Trimming shortened V by 4 bases and J by 2 bases, and 12 bases separated the two germline ends. This clone appeared many times. The antigen remains unidentified. TCRdb reanalyzed the PCR reads with MiXCR. The top ten hold roughly 29% of the sample, which has just over 14,000 clones, roughly 3.5% seen once. Until they underwent thyroid surgery, no patient had received any treatment. The sequenced sample was tumor tissue. This sequence was found in a female donor with papillary thyroid cancer or a benign thyroid nodule (not recorded which). Some clones in this sample may be carry-over from other donors' samples. J is TRBJ2-1 and V is TRBV18; no reliable D call. The chain's CDR3 is CASSRVWIAYNEQFF. The CDR3 DNA reads TGTGCCAGCTCACGCGTATGGATAGCCTACAATGAGCAGTTCTTC.